Below, 29 T cell receptor beta chains from the same sample are listed, as sequenced in a study of shared T cell receptors in the human thymus. Clones were read by immunoSEQ multiplex PCR, and TCRdb kept only the in-frame ones, dropping some. The repertoire consists of 600,000 or so clones, with around 87% occurring once and the leading ten covering roughly 0.0087%. This sample was also put to use in a study of human thymus T cells.

Sequencing was performed on thymocytes. All receptors come from a boy in the first two years of life with a congenital heart defect.

V gene TRBV7-2 combines with J gene TRBJ2-3; a weak D match, TRBD1 (5 bases). Trimming took off 3 bases at V and 6 bases at J, with 19 bases between the two ends. Germline V gene sequence: CDR1 SGHTA, CDR2 FQGNSA. The CDR3 extends over 16 amino acids. CDR3 residues: CASSFRAILQYDTQYF. The CDR3 DNA reads as TGTGCCAGCAGCTTCAGGGCCATTCTCCAATACGATACGCAGTATTTT.

The chain employs TRBV28 and TRBJ1-6; a weak D match, TRBD1 (5 bases). The CDR3 has 15 amino acids. Germline CDR1 reads MDHEN; CDR2 reads SYDVKM. Deletions cut 3 bases from V and 5 bases from J, with 11 bases between. As DNA, the CDR3 is TGTGCCAGCAGTTTTCCCGACAGCAATAATTCACCCCTCCACTTT. Translating gives CASSFPDSNNSPLHF.

V and J are TRBV5-6 and TRBJ2-7; D may be TRBD2 (5 bases). The germline V and J ends were trimmed by 0 bases and 4 bases, with 14 bases remaining between them. There are 15 residues in the CDR3. Germline-derived CDR1 and CDR2 are SGHDT and YYEEEE. Written as DNA, the CDR3 is TGTGCCAGCAGCTTGGATCCGGGGAGATCGTACGAGCAGTACTTC. Translation: CASSLDPGRSYEQYF.

The CDR3 region has the DNA TGCGCCAGCAGCCAGACCACAAGGTGGGGAGACAGGAGAAACACCATATATTTT. Protein sequence: CASSQTTRWGDRRNTIYF. J is TRBJ1-3 and V is TRBV4-3, with D perhaps TRBD1 (6 bases). Germline V lookup: CDR1 LGHNA, CDR2 YSLEER. The CDR3 spans 18 residues. V lost 3 bases and J 5 bases, leaving 23 bases between the germline ends.

The rearrangement links TRBV5-1 to TRBJ2-7, with D tentatively TRBD2 (6 bases). Germline lookup yields CDR1 SGHRS and CDR2 YFSETQ. This CDR3 is 14 amino acids long. Trimming removed 2 bases from V and 3 bases from J, with 12 bases in between. The CDR3 protein is CASSFRDSYYEQYF. For the CDR3, the DNA is TGCGCCAGCAGCTTCCGGGACTCTTACTACGAGCAGTACTTC.

This chain links TRBV14 with TRBJ2-1; the match to TRBD1 covers 8 bases. This CDR3 is 17 amino acids long. V trimming: 0 bases; J trimming: 2 bases; junction bases outside the gene matches: 6. Germline V gives CDR1 SGHDN, CDR2 FVKESK. CDR3 nucleotides: TGTGCCAGCAGCCAAGATCAACCGGGACAGGCCTACAATGAGCAGTTCTTC. It yields the protein CASSQDQPGQAYNEQFF. The full variable domain, with the rest looked up from reference TRBV14 and TRBJ2-1, is EAGVTQFPSHSVIEKGQTVTLRCDPISGHDNLYWYRRVMGKEIKFLLHFVKESKQDESGMPNNRFLAERTGGTYSTLKVQPAELEDSGVYFCASSQDQPGQAYNEQFFGPGTRLTVL.

This chain links TRBV5-1 with TRBJ2-3, with 7 bases identical to TRBD2. Germline V gives CDR1 SGHRS, CDR2 YFSETQ. The CDR3 runs to 15 residues. V lost 4 bases, J lost 5 bases, and 10 bases stayed unmatched. CDR3 region: CASSVARESGDTQYF. The CDR3 region has the DNA TGCGCCAGCAGCGTCGCGCGGGAGTCGGGAGATACGCAGTATTTT.

The chain joins TRBV5-1 to TRBJ2-7; the D gene is possibly TRBD2 (6 bases). This CDR3 contains 16 residues. Per the germline V gene, CDR1 is SGHRS and CDR2 is YFSETQ. Trimming cost V 4 bases and J 2 bases, with 19 bases left between them. The chain's CDR3 is CASSPNPTSRPYEQYF. Here the CDR3 DNA reads TGCGCCAGCAGCCCGAACCCTACTAGCAGGCCCTACGAGCAGTACTTC.

The rearrangement links TRBV10-3 to TRBJ1-2; 8 positions match TRBD1. CDR3 length: 18 amino acids. V was clipped by 3 bases and J by 4 bases; unmatched bases: 16. The germline gives CDR1 ENHRY, CDR2 SYGVKD. CDR3 in amino acids: CAISDRVQGATTGYGYTF. The DNA of the CDR3 is TGTGCCATCAGTGACCGGGTGCAGGGGGCCACAACCGGCTATGGCTACACCTTC.

The chain carries TRBV13 and TRBJ2-5, with D unclear. The J call is in doubt because the DNA end fits TRBJ2-7 better. Germline V gene data show CDR1 as PRHDT and CDR2 as FYEKMQ (reference sequence). CDR3 length equals 11 residues. CDR3 nucleotides: TGTGCCAGCAGCTACCTCTACGAGCAGTACTTC. Protein: CASSYLYEQYF.

The V gene is TRBV4-3, the J gene TRBJ2-3; 12 nucleotides align to TRBD2. Germline V gene data show CDR1 as LGHNA and CDR2 as YSLEER. V dropped 0 bases and J dropped 2; count of bases not matched to a gene: 12. The CDR3 totals 20 residues. DNA of the CDR3: TGCGCCAGCAGCCAAGAAGAGGGAACTAGCGGGAGGAGTCCCACAGATACGCAGTATTTT. Amino acids: CASSQEEGTSGRSPTDTQYF.

The chain has TRBV30 and TRBJ1-5; 11 bases align to TRBD1. The length of the CDR3 is 17 residues. The V gene's germline CDR1 is GTSNPN and CDR2 SVGIG (reference sequence). Trimming cost V 3 bases and J 0 bases; bases outside gene matches: 7. This CDR3 reads CAWSRRTGGSSNQPQHF. The CDR3 bases are TGTGCCTGGAGCAGGAGGACAGGGGGCAGTAGCAATCAGCCCCAGCATTTT.

This clone came up once. This CDR3 is CASSPSAGTYNEQFF. The CDR3 DNA follows: TGTGCCAGCAGCCCCTCGGCGGGAACCTACAATGAGCAGTTCTTC. This chain joins TRBV7-3 and TRBJ2-1; tentative D call: TRBD2 (6 bases). V lost 5 bases and J 2 bases, leaving 13 bases between the germline ends. CDR3 length: 15 residues. The V gene's germline CDR1 is SGHTA and CDR2 FQGTGA. Full variable domain (remainder filled in from reference TRBV7-3 and TRBJ2-1): GAGVSQTPSNKVTEKGKYVELRCDPISGHTALYWYRQSLGQGPEFLIYFQGTGAADDSGLPNDRFFAVRPEGSVSTLKIQRTERGDSAVYLCASSPSAGTYNEQFFGPGTRLTVL.

The chain couples TRBV5-1 to TRBJ2-3; D gene ambiguous. The V end was cut by 4 bases, the J end by 2 bases, with 8 bases between. CDR1 and CDR2 from the germline V gene are SGHRS and YFSETQ. The CDR3 contains 13 residues. In nucleotides, the CDR3 is TGCGCCAGCAGCGCCTACCTCACAGATACGCAGTATTTT. It yields the protein CASSAYLTDTQYF.

This chain uses TRBV5-1 with TRBJ2-5, with D possibly matching TRBD2 (7 bases). The CDR3 is 14 amino acids. Trimming left V 3 bases short and J 6 bases short, with 15 bases between. Germline lookup yields CDR1 SGHRS and CDR2 YFSETQ. This chain's CDR3 is CASSSPGGPKTQYF. CDR3 DNA sequence: TGCGCCAGCAGCTCCCCCGGGGGGCCGAAGACCCAGTACTTC.

This chain joins TRBV4-1 and TRBJ2-7; D might be TRBD1 (6 bases). Germline CDR1 MGHRA, CDR2 YSYEKL. This CDR3 spans 16 amino acids. Trimming took 3 bases from V and 2 from J, leaving 17 bases between them. The CDR3 spells CASSHIPRTAPYEQYF. The DNA for the CDR3 is TGCGCCAGCAGCCACATCCCACGGACAGCCCCCTACGAGCAGTACTTC.

The V gene is TRBV5-4, the J gene TRBJ2-1; D may be TRBD1 (5 bases). Germline CDR1 is SGHNT and CDR2 is YYREEE (reference sequence). The CDR3 extends over 19 amino acids. Trimming took 0 bases from V and 4 from J, leaving 23 bases between them. CDR3 residues: CASSLGLKQATFGYNEQFF. The CDR3 DNA reads as TGTGCCAGCAGCTTGGGCCTTAAACAGGCTACCTTTGGGTACAATGAGCAGTTCTTC.

This chain links TRBV14 with TRBJ2-5; unclear D gene. Germline-derived CDR1 and CDR2 are SGHDN and FVKESK. V lost 2 bases and J lost 5, with 27 bases in between. The CDR3 is made up of 19 amino acids. As DNA, the CDR3 is TGTGCCAGCAGCCAACGAATTGATCGGAGACGACCGTTGGTCGAGACCCAGTACTTC. Translated, it gives CASSQRIDRRRPLVETQYF. The variable domain in full, completed from reference TRBV14 and TRBJ2-5, reads EAGVTQFPSHSVIEKGQTVTLRCDPISGHDNLYWYRRVMGKEIKFLLHFVKESKQDESGMPNNRFLAERTGGTYSTLKVQPAELEDSGVYFCASSQRIDRRRPLVETQYFGPGTRLLVL.

The V and J genes are TRBV5-4 and TRBJ1-2; 8 bases match TRBD1. Germline V gene data show CDR1 as SGHNT and CDR2 as YYREEE (reference sequence). The CDR3 extends over 15 amino acids. The junction had 6 bases not matched to a gene; V was cut back by 4 bases and J by 1 base. The DNA of the CDR3 is TGTGCCAGCAGCCCTAGGGACAGGAATAACTATGGCTACACCTTC. It is translated as CASSPRDRNNYGYTF.

The chain combines TRBV4-3 with TRBJ2-2; D remains unclear. CDR3 length: 14 amino acids. With 4 bases removed from V and 9 bases from J, the gap between germline ends came to 15 bases. CDR1 LGHNA and CDR2 YSLEER come from the germline V gene. The DNA of the CDR3 is TGCGCCAGCAGCCGAGGAACGAAGGCTAGGGAGCTGTTTTTT. Translated: CASSRGTKARELFF.

The CDR3 loop is CASSLNRTGGAKSVGYTF. CDR3 in DNA: TGTGCCAGCAGCTTAAACAGGACAGGGGGCGCGAAGTCTGTTGGCTACACCTTC. The chain carries TRBV7-2 and TRBJ1-2, with TRBD1 identical over 11 bases. The CDR3 spans 18 residues. V trimming: 2 bases; J trimming: 7 bases; junction bases outside the gene matches: 15. Germline V gene data show CDR1 as SGHTA and CDR2 as FQGNSA.

On this clone: Other DNA sequences of this sample code for an identical CDR3. In DNA, the CDR3 is TGTGCCAGCAGTTTGTACTCCTACGAGCAGTACTTC. The encoded protein is CASSLYSYEQYF. V and J are TRBV28 and TRBJ2-7; no reliable D call. In germline, CDR1 is MDHEN, CDR2 SYDVKM. CDR3 length: 12 amino acids. V was cut by 3 bases and J by 0 bases, with 3 bases left in between.

V usage is TRBV14 and J usage is TRBJ2-7; 11 bases fit TRBD2. Germline CDR1 reads SGHDN; CDR2 reads FVKESK. The CDR3 sequence is 14 residues long. Unmatched junction bases numbered 2, after V lost 4 bases and J lost 3 bases. CDR3 sequence reads: CASSPGLAGYEQYF. The CDR3 DNA reads TGTGCCAGCAGCCCAGGACTAGCGGGCTACGAGCAGTACTTC.

The chain has TRBV6-5 and TRBJ2-7; 7 nucleotides match TRBD1. Germline-derived CDR1 and CDR2 are MNHEY and SVGAGI. With V trimmed by 0 bases and J by 3 bases, 8 bases remained unmatched. This CDR3 has 16 amino acids. The CDR3 nucleotides read TGTGCCAGCAGTTACTCACAGGGGAAGGTCAGCTACGAGCAGTACTTC. It specifies CASSYSQGKVSYEQYF.

This sequence joins TRBV6-5 and TRBJ2-5; D possibly corresponds to TRBD2 (7 bases). Germline V gene data show CDR1 as MNHEY and CDR2 as SVGAGI. This CDR3 comprises 15 residues. The V end was cut by 2 bases, the J end by 4 bases, with 14 bases between. CDR3 sequence (DNA): TGTGCCAGCAGTTACGAAGGGGGGGCGGCAGAGACCCAGTACTTC. Protein sequence: CASSYEGGAAETQYF.

The rearrangement joins TRBV6-5 to TRBJ2-6; D remains ambiguous. The CDR3 contains 14 residues. Trimming left V 6 bases short and J 2 bases short, with 8 bases between. Germline V gene data show CDR1 as MNHEY and CDR2 as SVGAGI. CDR3 residues: CASRPRPGANVLTF. DNA of the CDR3: TGTGCCAGCAGGCCGCGCCCTGGGGCCAACGTCCTGACTTTC.

The chain couples TRBV6-1 to TRBJ2-1; 8 bases are shared with TRBD2. Germline values: CDR1 MNHNS, CDR2 SASEGT. V was clipped by 4 bases and J by 9 bases; unmatched bases: 5. The CDR3 contains 13 residues. The CDR3, as DNA: TGTGCCAGCAGTGCGGGGGGGCGGTTTGAGCAGTTCTTC. Translated: CASSAGGRFEQFF.

A single count supports this clone. This chain connects TRBV2 to TRBJ1-1; weak D call: TRBD1 (6 bases). The CDR3 loop spans 18 amino acids. Germline V gene sequence: CDR1 SNHLY, CDR2 FYNNEI. V lost 4 bases, J lost 5 bases, and 26 bases lay in between. Here the CDR3 DNA reads TGTGCCAGCAGTGGGGTGTTGTGCCTGCGGGGGCGCGGAACTGAAGCTTTCTTT. Protein sequence: CASSGVLCLRGRGTEAFF.

The V call is TRBV5-1, the J call TRBJ1-2; D is unclear. The length of the CDR3 is 13 residues. Germline CDR1 SGHRS, CDR2 YFSETQ. The germline V and J ends were trimmed by 0 bases and 3 bases, with 6 bases remaining between them. CDR3 sequence: CASSLGGDYGYTF. CDR3 DNA: TGCGCCAGCAGCTTGGGTGGAGACTATGGCTACACCTTC.